These 21 T cell receptor beta chains share one sample of origin, sequenced in a study of blood T cell repertoires in COVID-19. The data were produced by immunoSEQ multiplex PCR, yet TCRdb's version contains in-frame clones alone and is incomplete. Among 250,000 to 350,000 clones listed, about 88% were seen once. Sequencing used peripheral blood. These receptor sequences come from a human donor with COVID-19, enrolled during active disease. The donor label of this sample is uncertain.

This chain links TRBV29-1 with TRBJ2-1, with 13 bases that match TRBD2. In germline, CDR1 is SQVTM, CDR2 ANQGSEA. This CDR3 spans 14 amino acids. The V and J ends lost 6 bases and 8 bases, in that order; junction bases with no gene match: 7. The CDR3 is CSVGTSGITDEQFF. In DNA form, the CDR3 reads TGCAGCGTGGGGACTAGCGGGATAACAGATGAGCAGTTCTTC.

Of note for this clone: At one end, the junction sequence differs from germline, possibly due to a read error. V gene TRBV7-7 combines with J gene TRBJ2-5, with no clear D. This CDR3 comprises 13 residues. The germline gives CDR1 SSHAT, CDR2 FNYEAQ (reference sequence). The CDR3 nucleotides are TGTGCTAGCAGCTACCGACACTTGGAGACCCAGTACTTC. Protein sequence: CASSYRHLETQYF.

The rearrangement uses TRBV9 and TRBJ2-5; 7 positions match TRBD1. Germline loops: CDR1 SGDLS, CDR2 YYNGEE. V trimming: 4 bases; J trimming: 4 bases; junction bases outside the gene matches: 13. This CDR3 is built from 16 residues. The CDR3 region is CASSPNSDRVGETQYF. As DNA, the CDR3 is TGTGCCAGCAGCCCTAATTCAGACAGGGTTGGAGAGACCCAGTACTTC.

With regard to this clone: This sample also contains other DNA sequences that code for the same CDR3. This chain joins TRBV9 and TRBJ2-1; 14 nucleotides align to TRBD2. Germline V gene sequence: CDR1 SGDLS, CDR2 YYNGEE. The CDR3 has 15 residues. Trimming at V came to 3 bases and at J to 7 bases, leaving 3 bases not matched to a gene. The CDR3 protein is CASSGGLAGGNEQFF. CDR3 bases: TGTGCCAGCAGCGGCGGACTAGCGGGAGGAAATGAGCAGTTCTTC.

V gene TRBV7-9 combines with J gene TRBJ2-7, with D possibly being TRBD2 (6 bases). The CDR3 covers 14 residues. CDR1 is SEHNR and CDR2 is FQNEAQ in the germline V gene (reference sequence). The germline V and J ends were trimmed by 5 bases and 6 bases, with 17 bases remaining between them. The chain's CDR3 is CASSAGGLGGEQYF. As DNA, the CDR3 is TGTGCCAGCAGCGCCGGAGGGCTCGGTGGCGAGCAGTACTTC.

The chain is built from TRBV10-1 and TRBJ1-4; possible D gene TRBD1, 5 bases. The ends were cut back, 0 bases at V and 7 bases at J, with 9 bases in the middle. The CDR3 runs to 14 residues. Germline V lookup: CDR1 WNHNN, CDR2 SYGVQD (reference sequence). The CDR3: CASSESAGIEKLFF. The CDR3 DNA follows: TGCGCCAGCAGTGAGTCGGCAGGGATTGAAAAACTGTTTTTT.

This chain uses TRBV5-6 with TRBJ2-3; TRBD2 matches at 13 bases. With 4 bases clipped from V and 5 bases from J, the junction kept 10 bases outside the gene matches. The germline CDR1 and CDR2 sequences are SGHDT and YYEEEE. This CDR3 is built from 17 residues. The CDR3 loop is CASSTRLAGGGGDTQYF. The DNA for the CDR3 is TGTGCCAGCAGCACCCGACTAGCGGGAGGTGGGGGAGATACGCAGTATTTT.

The table lists this clone with a count of one. The rearrangement links TRBV6-1 to TRBJ1-6, with a weak D call TRBD1 (6 bases). V lost 3 bases and J 0 bases, leaving 12 bases between the germline ends. The germline CDR1 and CDR2 sequences are MNHNS and SASEGT. CDR3 size: 17 residues. For the CDR3, the DNA is TGTGCCAGCAGTGAGACAGGACAGAGCTCCTATAATTCACCCCTCCACTTT. It yields the protein CASSETGQSSYNSPLHF.

J is TRBJ2-6 and V is TRBV28; TRBD1 aligns across 7 bases. CDR1 is MDHEN and CDR2 is SYDVKM in the germline V gene. CDR3 length equals 17 residues. Trimming took 10 bases from V and 1 from J; bases not matched to a gene: 13. The CDR3 protein is CATSRSTGPSGANVLTF. Here the CDR3 DNA reads TGTGCCACCTCGAGGTCGACAGGGCCTTCTGGGGCCAACGTCCTGACTTTC.

This sequence joins TRBV3-1 (or the pseudogene TRBV3-2) and TRBJ1-4; 7 bases map to TRBD1. CDR1 LGHDT and CDR2 YNNKEL come from the germline V gene (reference sequence). The J segment lost 8 bases and the V segment lost 2 bases, leaving 8 bases of the junction unmatched. This CDR3 comprises 15 residues. The CDR3 is CASSQHGGGEEKLFF. For the CDR3, the DNA is TGTGCCAGCAGCCAACACGGAGGGGGCGAGGAAAAACTGTTTTTT.

This rearrangement joins TRBV28 to TRBJ2-7; 8 bases are shared with TRBD1. From germline, CDR1 is MDHEN and CDR2 SYDVKM. The CDR3 runs 15 residues. V trimming: 5 bases; J trimming: 2 bases; junction bases outside the gene matches: 8. CDR3 loop: CASSQTGGFAYEQYF. CDR3 coding DNA: TGTGCCAGCAGTCAAACAGGGGGATTCGCCTACGAGCAGTACTTC. The complete variable domain, with remaining parts taken from reference TRBV28 and TRBJ2-7, reads DVKVTQSSRYLVKRTGEKVFLECVQDMDHENMFWYRQDPGLGLRLIYFSYDVKMKEKGDIPEGYSVSREKKERFSLILESASTNQTSMYLCASSQTGGFAYEQYFGPGTRLTVT.

This sequence joins TRBV6-2 or TRBV6-3 and TRBJ2-5, with D unresolved. CDR3 length equals 14 residues. Germline-derived CDR1 and CDR2 are MNHEY and SVGEGT. Trimming removed 0 bases at V and 4 bases at J, with 9 bases between. Written as DNA, the CDR3 is TGTGCCAGCAGTTACTCGATTCTAATAGAGACCCAGTACTTC. Translating it yields CASSYSILIETQYF.

The chain couples TRBV4-1 to TRBJ2-2, with TRBD2 matching over 11 bases. CDR1 is MGHRA, CDR2 YSYEKL, per germline. V lost 0 bases and J lost 2; bases outside the gene matches: 8. The CDR3 is made up of 19 amino acids. The CDR3 region is CASSQEMGLAGGNTGELFF. The CDR3 DNA sequence: TGCGCCAGCAGCCAAGAGATGGGGCTAGCGGGAGGTAACACCGGGGAGCTGTTTTTT.

V is TRBV7-2 and J is TRBJ1-1, with D perhaps TRBD1 (6 bases). Germline V lookup: CDR1 SGHTA, CDR2 FQGNSA. The V and J ends lost 5 bases and 7 bases respectively, with 14 bases between them. The CDR3 consists of 13 residues. The chain's CDR3 is CASSHQGRSEAFF. DNA of the CDR3: TGTGCCAGCAGCCATCAGGGGCGGAGTGAAGCTTTCTTT. Together with reference TRBV7-2 and TRBJ1-1, the CDR3 gives the full variable domain: GAGVSQSPSNKVTEKGKDVELRCDPISGHTALYWYRQSLGQGLEFLIYFQGNSAPDKSGLPSDRFSAERTGGSVSTLTIQRTQQEDSAVYLCASSHQGRSEAFFGQGTRLTVV.

The chain has TRBV27 and TRBJ1-5; 7 bases are a match to TRBD1. The CDR3 length is 16 residues. The germline CDR1 and CDR2 sequences are MNHEY and SMNVEV (reference sequence). Trimming took 6 bases from V and 7 from J; bases not matched to a gene: 15. CDR3 DNA: TGTGCCAGCAGCCATAACCTGGACAGGTGGGGACAGCCCCAGCATTTT. Protein: CASSHNLDRWGQPQHF.

This clone showed up just once. This chain joins TRBV6-2 or TRBV6-3 and TRBJ2-5; possibly TRBD2 for D (5 bases). CDR1 is MNHEY and CDR2 is SVGEGT in the germline V gene. V dropped 5 bases and J dropped 2 bases, with 9 bases sitting between them. This CDR3 comprises 13 residues. CDR3 sequence: CASSPGLQETQYF. CDR3 bases: TGTGCCAGCAGTCCCGGACTGCAAGAGACCCAGTACTTC.

Only one count was recorded for this clone. The chain uses TRBV19 and TRBJ2-7, with 9 bases matching TRBD2. Germline trimming cut 6 bases from V and 7 bases from J; bases unmatched to any gene: 13. Germline CDR1 LNHDA, CDR2 SQIVND (reference sequence). The CDR3 is made up of 15 amino acids. DNA of the CDR3: TGTGCCAGTAGGACATACGCGGGAGGGCCGGGTGAGCAGTACTTC. It specifies CASRTYAGGPGEQYF.

The genes are TRBV5-1 and TRBJ1-1; no reliable D call. Per germline, CDR1 SGHRS and CDR2 YFSETQ. This CDR3 is 15 amino acids long. The V gene lost 4 bases and the J gene lost 5 bases, with 18 bases spanning the gap. CDR3 amino acids: CASSPSRPRRTEAFF. As DNA, the CDR3 is TGCGCCAGCAGCCCCTCACGCCCCCGGAGGACTGAAGCTTTCTTT.

The V gene is TRBV12-3 or TRBV12-4, the J gene TRBJ1-2; D unclear. The CDR3 is 12 residues long. Trimming cost V 6 bases and J 5 bases, with 10 bases left between them. CDR3 in amino acids: CASSPLRYGYTF. CDR3 nucleotide sequence: TGTGCCAGCAGCCCACTCCGATATGGCTACACCTTC.

V usage is TRBV30 and J usage is TRBJ2-7; TRBD2 is a possible D gene (6 bases). CDR1 is GTSNPN and CDR2 is SVGIG in the germline V gene (reference sequence). This CDR3 has 13 residues. Trimming took 2 bases from V and 2 from J, leaving 10 bases between them. CDR3 in amino acids: CAWSPGVTYEQYF. The DNA for the CDR3 is TGTGCCTGGAGTCCGGGAGTGACCTACGAGCAGTACTTC. Full variable domain (rest looked up from reference TRBV30 and TRBJ2-7): SQTIHQWPATLVQPVGSPLSLECTVEGTSNPNLYWYRQAAGRGLQLLFYSVGIGQISSEVPQNLSASRPQDRQFILSSKKLLLSDSGFYLCAWSPGVTYEQYFGPGTRLTVT.

V is TRBV5-1 and J is TRBJ1-2; 9 bases line up with TRBD1. V was pared by 3 bases and J by 4 bases, with 7 bases of the junction left unmatched. The CDR3 contains 15 residues. CDR1 is SGHRS and CDR2 is YFSETQ in the germline V gene. The CDR3 DNA sequence: TGCGCCAGCAGCTCACCGGGACAGGGTACCTATGGCTACACCTTC. Residues: CASSSPGQGTYGYTF.